The 18 T cell receptor beta chains presented below share a single source sample, sequenced in a study of blood T cell repertoires in COVID-19. Clones were read by immunoSEQ multiplex PCR, and TCRdb kept only the in-frame ones, dropping some. The sample consists of roughly 260,000 clones, about 89% of them appearing once. The specimen sequenced was peripheral blood. These receptor sequences come from a man between 40 and 49 years old who had recovered from COVID-19.

V and J are TRBV7-2 and TRBJ1-5, with 7 bases lining up with TRBD1. Germline assignment: CDR1 SGHTA and CDR2 FQGNSA. The CDR3 length is 15 residues. The junction had 9 bases not matched to a gene; V was cut back by 3 bases and J by 7 bases. DNA of the CDR3: TGTGCCAGCAGCTTCCGACAGGGTGAGGGACAGCCCCAGCATTTT. This codes for CASSFRQGEGQPQHF.

Remarks on this clone: The DNA is left out, because the CDR3 cannot be placed on it with certainty; the CDR3 is given as TCRdb lists it. This rearrangement joins TRBV21-1 to TRBJ1-2; the D call TRBD1 from the table was never checked on the DNA. TRBV21-1 is classified as a pseudogene. The CDR3 extends over 21 residues, inclusive of both ends. The chain's CDR3 is CASSPPGEDRVGHGANYGYTF.

This clone was seen more than once but under ten times. The chain joins TRBV9 to TRBJ2-3; TRBD2 might be the D (5 bases). The CDR3 runs to 14 residues. The V end lost 3 bases, the J end lost 6 bases, and 14 bases lay between the germline ends. Germline CDR1 is SGDLS and CDR2 is YYNGEE. CDR3 in amino acids: CASSADSAQDTQYF. CDR3 in DNA: TGTGCCAGCAGCGCGGACTCCGCCCAGGATACGCAGTATTTT.

Only one count was recorded for this clone. The CDR3 sequence: CASSSPRAGGSDTQYF. The CDR3 region has the DNA TGTGCCAGCAGCTCCCCCCGGGCAGGAGGTTCAGATACGCAGTATTTT. The J gene is TRBJ2-3, the V gene TRBV7-2; perhaps TRBD2 as D (5 bases). Looked up from germline, CDR1 is SGHTA and CDR2 is FQGNSA. The length of the CDR3 is 16 residues. Deletions cut 4 bases from V and 4 bases from J, with 18 bases between.

This chain connects TRBV27 to TRBJ2-7; perhaps TRBD2 as D (6 bases). This CDR3 comprises 13 residues. Germline CDR1 and CDR2: MNHEY and SMNVEV (reference sequence). Trimming removed 5 bases at V and 4 bases at J, with 12 bases between. The CDR3 DNA reads as TGTGCCAGCAGTCGAGGGACTCTTTACGAGCAGTACTTC. Protein sequence: CASSRGTLYEQYF.

This clone was recorded once. The rearrangement links TRBV4-3 to TRBJ2-1; TRBD2 matches 8 bases. Germline V gene data show CDR1 as LGHNA and CDR2 as YSLEER. The junction had 9 bases not matched to a gene; V was cut back by 4 bases and J by 10 bases. This CDR3 region has 14 residues. DNA of the CDR3: TGCGCCAGCAGCCCCCGGACTAGCCCGGGCGAGCAGTTCTTC. Its translation: CASSPRTSPGEQFF.

This clone showed up just once. The chain links TRBV4-1 to TRBJ1-5, with 7 bases identical to TRBD1. The CDR3 covers 14 residues. V lost 1 base to trimming and J lost 13 bases; unmatched junction nucleotides: 10. Per germline, CDR1 MGHRA and CDR2 YSYEKL. In nucleotides, the CDR3 is TGCGCCAGCAGCCAAGCGGGACAGCCCCGTTTTCAGCATTTT. This encodes CASSQAGQPRFQHF.

The chain recombines TRBV4-2 with TRBJ2-3; TRBD1 matches 7 bases. After removal of 2 bases from V and 1 base from J, the junction contained 0 bases not matched to a gene. Germline lookup yields CDR1 LGHNA and CDR2 YNFKEQ. This CDR3 spans 14 amino acids. The DNA of the CDR3 is TGTGCCAGCAGCCAAAGGGGGCGCACAGATACGCAGTATTTT. It encodes CASSQRGRTDTQYF.

V is TRBV6-5 and J is TRBJ1-2; D remains ambiguous. V was clipped by 7 bases and J by 2 bases, with 14 bases between them. The germline CDR1 and CDR2 sequences are MNHEY and SVGAGI. CDR3 length: 14 amino acids. CDR3 nucleotide sequence: TGTGCCAGCACTATTCTCTCGGGGAACTATGGCTACACCTTC. Protein sequence: CASTILSGNYGYTF.

V is TRBV7-9 and J is TRBJ2-1; 7 positions match TRBD1. Unmatched junction bases numbered 8, after V lost 3 bases and J lost 3 bases. This CDR3 is built from 16 residues. Germline V gives CDR1 SEHNR, CDR2 FQNEAQ (reference sequence). The CDR3 protein is CASSFDGTVNYNEQFF. DNA of the CDR3: TGTGCCAGCAGCTTCGACGGGACAGTCAACTACAATGAGCAGTTCTTC.

This chain connects TRBV5-1 to TRBJ2-3, with TRBD1 as a possible D gene (6 bases). This CDR3 contains 16 residues. V was shortened by 4 bases and J by 0 bases, with 15 bases between the two germline ends. The germline V gene encodes CDR1 SGHRS and CDR2 YFSETQ. In DNA, the CDR3 is TGCGCCAGCAGCGGAACACAGGGATATAGCACAGATACGCAGTATTTT. This codes for CASSGTQGYSTDTQYF. The full variable domain, its missing parts supplied by reference TRBV5-1 and TRBJ2-3, is KAGVTQTPRYLIKTRGQQVTLSCSPISGHRSVSWYQQTPGQGLQFLFEYFSETQRNKGNFPGRFSGRQFSNSRSEMNVSTLELGDSALYLCASSGTQGYSTDTQYFGPGTRLTVL.

The chain recombines TRBV9 with TRBJ2-3, with TRBD2 identical over 11 bases. Per germline, CDR1 SGDLS and CDR2 YYNGEE. V was clipped by 0 bases and J by 0 bases; unmatched bases: 6. The length of the CDR3 is 18 residues. The CDR3 loop reads CASSVDETSGESTDTQYF. CDR3 in DNA: TGTGCCAGCAGCGTAGACGAGACTAGCGGGGAGAGCACAGATACGCAGTATTTT.

The V and J genes are TRBV4-1 and TRBJ2-7, with TRBD2 as a possible D gene (7 bases). V lost 2 bases to trimming and J lost 0 bases, with 20 bases between them. The CDR3 extends over 18 amino acids. The germline V gene has CDR1 MGHRA and CDR2 YSYEKL. In nucleotides, the CDR3 is TGCGCCAGCAGCCAAAGGACTAGGGTAGGACAGAGCTCCTACGAGCAGTACTTC. Its translation: CASSQRTRVGQSSYEQYF.

The V gene is TRBV7-2, the J gene TRBJ1-5; 9 nucleotides align to TRBD1. The CDR3 totals 15 residues. Germline CDR1 is SGHTA and CDR2 is FQGNSA. The J segment lost 9 bases and the V segment lost 1 base, leaving 7 bases of the junction unmatched. The chain's CDR3 is CASSLGPGTGLPQHF. The CDR3 DNA is TGTGCCAGCAGCTTAGGGCCCGGGACAGGGTTGCCCCAGCATTTT.

Points on this clone: At one boundary the junction diverges from the germline segment, which might be a read error. Here the CDR3 reads CASSYGAGESFF. In DNA, the CDR3 is TGTGCCAGCAGTTACGGCGCGGGTGAATCTTTCTTT. The chain couples TRBV6-5 to TRBJ1-1; D is undetermined. Germline lookup yields CDR1 MNHEY and CDR2 SVGAGI. CDR3 size: 12 residues.

The rearrangement links TRBV18 to TRBJ2-3, with a weak D call TRBD1 (5 bases). Between the trimmed V and J ends, which lost 3 bases and 3 bases, there was a span of 10 bases. This CDR3 has 14 residues. Germline CDR1 and CDR2: KGHSH and LQKENI. The CDR3 reads CASSPPGLTDTQYF. The CDR3 DNA follows: TGTGCCAGCTCACCCCCAGGGCTAACAGATACGCAGTATTTT.

This clone came up a few times. This rearrangement joins TRBV6-5 to TRBJ2-7; TRBD1 aligns across 9 bases. The V segment lost 6 bases and the J segment 0 bases; nucleotides outside the gene matches: 6. CDR1 and CDR2 from the germline V gene are MNHEY and SVGAGI. The CDR3 is 15 residues long. In nucleotides, the CDR3 is TGTGCCAGCAGCTCCGACAGGGGGAGCTCCTACGAGCAGTACTTC. Translation: CASSSDRGSSYEQYF.

The chain couples TRBV5-6 to TRBJ1-6; TRBD1 matches 7 bases. V dropped 3 bases and J dropped 8; count of bases not matched to a gene: 11. The CDR3 runs to 16 residues. Germline CDR1 is SGHDT and CDR2 is YYEEEE. Written as DNA, the CDR3 is TGTGCCAGCAGCTGGACACAGGGGCGGGTTGATTCACCCCTCCACTTT. Protein product: CASSWTQGRVDSPLHF.